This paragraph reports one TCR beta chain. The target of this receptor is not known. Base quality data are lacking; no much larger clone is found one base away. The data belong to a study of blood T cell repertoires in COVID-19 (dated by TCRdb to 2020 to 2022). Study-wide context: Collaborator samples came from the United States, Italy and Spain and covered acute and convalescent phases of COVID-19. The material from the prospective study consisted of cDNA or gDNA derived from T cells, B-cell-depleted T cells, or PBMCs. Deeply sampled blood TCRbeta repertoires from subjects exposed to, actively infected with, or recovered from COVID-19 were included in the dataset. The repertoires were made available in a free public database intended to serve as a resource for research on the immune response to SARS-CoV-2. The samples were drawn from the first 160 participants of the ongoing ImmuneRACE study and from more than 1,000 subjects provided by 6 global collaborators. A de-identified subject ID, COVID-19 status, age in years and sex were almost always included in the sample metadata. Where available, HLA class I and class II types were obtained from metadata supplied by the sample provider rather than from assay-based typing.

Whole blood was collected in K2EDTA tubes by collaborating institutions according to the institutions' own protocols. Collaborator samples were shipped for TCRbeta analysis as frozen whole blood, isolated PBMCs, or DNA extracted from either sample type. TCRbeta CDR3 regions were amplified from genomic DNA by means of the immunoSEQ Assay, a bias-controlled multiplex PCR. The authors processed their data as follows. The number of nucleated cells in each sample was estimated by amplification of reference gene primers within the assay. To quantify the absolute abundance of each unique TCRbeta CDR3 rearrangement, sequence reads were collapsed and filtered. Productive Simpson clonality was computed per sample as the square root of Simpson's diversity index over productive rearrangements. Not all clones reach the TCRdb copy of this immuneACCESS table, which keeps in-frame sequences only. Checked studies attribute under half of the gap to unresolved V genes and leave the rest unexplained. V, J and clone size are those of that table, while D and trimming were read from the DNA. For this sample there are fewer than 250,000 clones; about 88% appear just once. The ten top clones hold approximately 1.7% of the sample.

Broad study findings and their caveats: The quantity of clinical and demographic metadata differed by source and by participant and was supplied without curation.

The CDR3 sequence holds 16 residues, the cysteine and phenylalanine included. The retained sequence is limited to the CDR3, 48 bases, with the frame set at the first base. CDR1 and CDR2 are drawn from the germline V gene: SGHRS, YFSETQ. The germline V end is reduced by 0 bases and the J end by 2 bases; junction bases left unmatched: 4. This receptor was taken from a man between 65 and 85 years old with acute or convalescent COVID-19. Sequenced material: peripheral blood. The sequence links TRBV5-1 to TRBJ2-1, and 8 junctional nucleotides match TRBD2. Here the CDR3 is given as CASSLDGRATYNEQFF. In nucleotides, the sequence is TGCGCCAGCAGCTTGGACGGGAGGGCCACCTACAATGAGCAGTTCTTC.